The rows below give T cell receptor beta chains drawn from one sample of a study of early T cells in non-severe SARS-CoV-2 infection. TCRdb itself ran the 5' RACE reads through MiXCR, one entry per CDR3 protein. This table holds about 49,000 distinct CDR3 sequences, approximately 12% found once. The sample was whole blood. All receptors derive from an adult who was a healthcare worker with PCR-confirmed SARS-CoV-2 infection or an uninfected control (not recorded which). Both conserved end residues are part of each CDR3. The D gene is left open where the match is weak. Clone size is given for some rows only: seen once, a few or many times, or a class if the clone is expanded.

j_call | d_call | v_call | clone_size | cdr3_nt | cdr3_aa
TRBJ2-7 | NA | TRBV7-2 | many | TGTGCCAGCACCACCCCTGGACTTTACGAGCAGTACTTC | CASTTPGLYEQYF
TRBJ2-3 | TRBD2 | TRBV6-2/TRBV6-3 | few | TGTGCCAGCAGTTTAGCGGGAGTGGAAGATACGCAGTATTTT | CASSLAGVEDTQYF
TRBJ1-1 | TRBD1 | TRBV24-1 | NA | TGTGCCACCAGTGCTCCGGGACAGGAGGGAGCTTTCTTT | CATSAPGQEGAFF
TRBJ2-7 | NA | TRBV6-2/TRBV6-3 | NA | TGTGCCAGCAGTCCCCGGGACCACCTCTACGAGCAGTACTTC | CASSPRDHLYEQYF
TRBJ2-7 | NA | TRBV6-2/TRBV6-3 | few | TGTGCCAGCAGCCCGGAGGAGCAGTACTTC | CASSPEEQYF
TRBJ2-4 | TRBD1 | TRBV12-3/TRBV12-4 | many | TGTGCCAGCAGCCCCAGGGGGCTAGCTCTAGCCAAAAACATTCAGTACTTC | CASSPRGLALAKNIQYF
TRBJ1-1 | NA | TRBV12-3/TRBV12-4 | NA | TGTGCCAGCAGGGAGAACACCTTGAACACTGAAGCTTTCTTT | CASRENTLNTEAFF
TRBJ1-3 | NA | TRBV12-3/TRBV12-4 | few | TGTGCCAGCAGTTTATCGGGGATCAGATTGGAAAACACCATATATTTT | CASSLSGIRLENTIYF
TRBJ2-5 | TRBD2 | TRBV7-6 | NA | TGTGCCAGCAGCACTCGGGGGGGCAGCGAGACCCAGTACTTC | CASSTRGGSETQYF
TRBJ2-1 | NA | TRBV6-1 | many | TGTGCCAGCAGTGAACAGGACAATGAGCAGTTCTTC | CASSEQDNEQFF
TRBJ2-7 | NA | TRBV4-2 | NA | TGTGCCAGCAGCCAAGCGGCAGGGGTCACCTACGAGCAGTACTTC | CASSQAAGVTYEQYF
TRBJ1-1 | NA | TRBV5-5 | many | TGTGCCAGCAGCTTGGTCAACACTGAAGCTTTCTTT | CASSLVNTEAFF
TRBJ2-1 | NA | TRBV7-9 | many | TGTGCCGGGGGGGACACCTACAATGAGCAGTTCTTC | CAGGDTYNEQFF
TRBJ1-3 | NA | TRBV9 | NA | TGTGCCAGCAGCCCGCGGACGGCCTCTGGAAACACCATATATTTT | CASSPRTASGNTIYF
TRBJ2-2 | NA | TRBV19 | many | TGTGCCAGTAGCTCCGGGGAGCTGTTTTTT | CASSSGELFF
TRBJ2-3 | NA | TRBV7-3 | NA | TGTGCCAGCAGCTTATCCGGGCCCCCAGATACGCAGTATTTT | CASSLSGPPDTQYF
TRBJ2-1 | NA | TRBV14 | many | TGTGCCAGCAGCCAAGATCGGACTGTTCCATGGGAGCAGTTCTTC | CASSQDRTVPWEQFF
TRBJ1-6 | TRBD1 | TRBV18 | many | TGTGCCAGCTCACCACAGGACAGGGCGAATTCACCCCTCCACTTT | CASSPQDRANSPLHF
TRBJ2-2 | TRBD1 | TRBV20-1 | few | TGCAGTGCTCCGGACAGGGCGTCCACCGGGGAGCTGTTTTTT | CSAPDRASTGELFF
TRBJ1-1 | NA | TRBV21-1 | NA | TGTGCCAGCAGGAAGGACAGGGGCGAAGACACTGAAGCTTTCTTT | CASRKDRGEDTEAFF
TRBJ1-3 | TRBD1 | TRBV6-5 | many | TGTGCCAGCAGGAGACAGGGAAGAAACACCATATATTTT | CASRRQGRNTIYF
TRBJ2-7 | NA | TRBV3-1 | NA | TGTGCCAGCAGCCAGGGGACCTCTCGGACCGAGCAGTACTTC | CASSQGTSRTEQYF
TRBJ2-1 | NA | TRBV15 | NA | TGTGCCACCAGCACCTTGTCCCTCTACTCCTACAATGAGCAGTTCTTC | CATSTLSLYSYNEQFF
TRBJ2-7 | TRBD1 | TRBV29-1 | many | TGCAGCGTCACCGGGACAGGGCCCTACGAGCAGTACTTC | CSVTGTGPYEQYF
TRBJ2-1 | TRBD1 | TRBV6-1 | NA | TGTGCCAGCAGGGAACAGGGGGCGAATGAGCAGTTCTTC | CASREQGANEQFF
TRBJ2-7 | NA | TRBV10-3 | NA | TGTGCCATCAGTGAGTCGGCGGGGGCGTACGAGCAGTACTTC | CAISESAGAYEQYF
TRBJ2-1 | TRBD2 | TRBV2 | few | TGTGCCAGCAGTGAACTAGCGGGGAGCTCCTACAATGAGCAGTTCTTC | CASSELAGSSYNEQFF
TRBJ2-3 | NA | TRBV4-3 | NA | TGCGCCAGCAGCCAAGCATCTTTAGGGACCACAGATACGCAGTATTTT | CASSQASLGTTDTQYF
TRBJ2-4 | NA | TRBV20-1 | few | TGCAGTGTCCCGGACAGAGGCAAAAAAGGGCAGTACTTC | CSVPDRGKKGQYF
TRBJ2-3 | TRBD2 | TRBV9 | many | TGTGCCAGCAACTTAGCGGGGGGGCCCACAGATACGCAGTATTTT | CASNLAGGPTDTQYF
TRBJ2-1 | TRBD2 | TRBV4-2 | NA | TGTGCCAGCAGCCAAGAAGGGACTAGCGGGTACAATGAGCAGTTCTTC | CASSQEGTSGYNEQFF
TRBJ2-1 | NA | TRBV29-1 | NA | TGCAGCGCTTCGTGGGGGGCAGGGAATGAGCAGTTCTTC | CSASWGAGNEQFF
TRBJ2-7 | TRBD1 | TRBV11-3 | many | TGTGCCAGCAGCTACCGGGACAGGTCCTACGAGCAGTACTTC | CASSYRDRSYEQYF
TRBJ1-1 | NA | TRBV30 | NA | TGTGCCTGGACCCTGGGGGGTGGCACTGAAGCTTTCTTT | CAWTLGGGTEAFF
TRBJ2-1 | NA | TRBV12-3/TRBV12-4 | many | TGTGCCAGCACCCCTGGGCTATACAATGAGCAGTTCTTC | CASTPGLYNEQFF
TRBJ2-2 | NA | TRBV9 | few | TGTGCCAGCAGCGGTAGCGGCGCCGGGGAGCTGTTTTTT | CASSGSGAGELFF